This T cell receptor beta chain stems from a study of blood T cells in healthy people across ages. The CDR3 length is 16 residues. The germline gives CDR1 SGHRS, CDR2 YFSETQ. The ends were cut back, 0 bases at V and 6 bases at J, with 16 bases in the middle. This clonotype was observed a few times. A second about 7 to 11 cycle PCR used barcoded and J-beta primers. There were at least 2.5 million CDR3-containing paired-end reads obtained from each sample. TCRdb called the 5' RACE reads again in MiXCR, with one record for every CDR3 protein. The sample holds about 1,400,000 distinct CDR3 sequences, 42% seen once.

The sample was blood. The V gene is TRBV5-1, the J gene TRBJ2-1; the D gene is possibly TRBD2 (5 bases). The TCR was taken from a woman under 30 in good health. The CDR3 reads CASSLDPRVGSNEQFF. The CDR3 bases are TGCGCCAGCAGCTTGGACCCGCGGGTAGGGAGCAATGAGCAGTTCTTC.